This T cell receptor beta chain was identified in a study of CD8 T cells in Susac syndrome. Random hexamers primed reverse transcription of about 0.45 to 1 ug RNA. Across 54 Vbeta and 13 Jbeta, immunoSEQ multiplex PCR amplified TCR beta CDR3. A single record per CDR3 protein comes from TCRdb applying MiXCR to the immunoSEQ multiplex PCR reads. The sample has about 160,000 distinct CDR3 sequences, roughly 95% seen once. V was pared by 5 bases and J by 4 bases, with 9 bases between. This CDR3 region has 13 residues. Germline V lookup: CDR1 LGHNA, CDR2 YNFKEQ. V gene TRBV4-2 combines with J gene TRBJ1-5, with D unclear. The material sequenced was CD4+ T cells from PBMCs. The receptor was isolated from a human donor in good health. The CDR3 DNA is TGTGCCAGCAGCTCCGGACGAAATCAGCCCCAGCATTTT. It is translated as CASSSGRNQPQHF.